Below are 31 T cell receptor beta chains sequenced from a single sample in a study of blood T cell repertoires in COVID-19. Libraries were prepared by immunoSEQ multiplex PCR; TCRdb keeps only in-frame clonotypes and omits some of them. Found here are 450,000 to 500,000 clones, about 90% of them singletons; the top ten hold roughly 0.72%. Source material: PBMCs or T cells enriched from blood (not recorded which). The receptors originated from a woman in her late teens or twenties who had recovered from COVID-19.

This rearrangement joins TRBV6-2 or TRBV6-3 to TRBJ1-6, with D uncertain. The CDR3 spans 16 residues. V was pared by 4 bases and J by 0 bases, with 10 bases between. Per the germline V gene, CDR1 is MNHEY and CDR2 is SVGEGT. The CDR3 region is CASSSRVSSYNSPLHF. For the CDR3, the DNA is TGTGCCAGCAGTTCACGGGTTAGCTCCTATAATTCACCCCTCCACTTT.

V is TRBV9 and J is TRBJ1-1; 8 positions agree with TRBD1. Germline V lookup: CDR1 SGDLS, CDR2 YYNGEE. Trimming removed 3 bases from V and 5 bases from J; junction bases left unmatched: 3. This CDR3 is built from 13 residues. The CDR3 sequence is CASSEQGETEAFF. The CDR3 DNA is TGTGCCAGCAGCGAACAGGGGGAAACTGAAGCTTTCTTT.

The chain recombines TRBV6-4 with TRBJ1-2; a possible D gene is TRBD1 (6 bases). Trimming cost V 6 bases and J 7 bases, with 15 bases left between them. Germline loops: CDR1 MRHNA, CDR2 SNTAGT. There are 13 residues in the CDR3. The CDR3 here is CASSEQGGGGYTF. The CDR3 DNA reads TGTGCCAGCAGCGAACAGGGTGGGGGTGGCTACACCTTC.

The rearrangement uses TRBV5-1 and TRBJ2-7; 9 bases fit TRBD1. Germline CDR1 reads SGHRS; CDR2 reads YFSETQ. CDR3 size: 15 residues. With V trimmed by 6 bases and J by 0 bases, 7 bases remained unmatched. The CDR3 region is CASMTGTGISYEQYF. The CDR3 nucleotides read TGCGCCAGCATGACCGGGACAGGGATCTCCTACGAGCAGTACTTC. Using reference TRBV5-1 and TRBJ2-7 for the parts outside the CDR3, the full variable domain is KAGVTQTPRYLIKTRGQQVTLSCSPISGHRSVSWYQQTPGQGLQFLFEYFSETQRNKGNFPGRFSGRQFSNSRSEMNVSTLELGDSALYLCASMTGTGISYEQYFGPGTRLTVT.

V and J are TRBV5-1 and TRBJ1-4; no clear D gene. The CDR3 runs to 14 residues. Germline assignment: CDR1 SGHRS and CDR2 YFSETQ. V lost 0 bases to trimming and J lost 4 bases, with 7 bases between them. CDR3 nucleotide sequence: TGCGCCAGCAGCTTGGCCGGGGTTAATGAAAAACTGTTTTTT. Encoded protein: CASSLAGVNEKLFF.

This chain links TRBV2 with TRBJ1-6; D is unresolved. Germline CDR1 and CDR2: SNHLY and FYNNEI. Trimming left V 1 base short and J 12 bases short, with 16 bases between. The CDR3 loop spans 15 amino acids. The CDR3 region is CASSEEGRETGPLHF. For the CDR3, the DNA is TGTGCCAGCAGTGAAGAAGGTCGGGAGACCGGACCCCTCCACTTT.

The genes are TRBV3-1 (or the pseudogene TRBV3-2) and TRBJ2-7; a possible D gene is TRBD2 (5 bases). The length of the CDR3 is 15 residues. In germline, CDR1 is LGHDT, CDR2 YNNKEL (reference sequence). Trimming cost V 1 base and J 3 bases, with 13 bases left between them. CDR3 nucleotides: TGTGCCAGCAGCCAAGGTCCGGGGAACTTCTACGAGCAGTACTTC. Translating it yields CASSQGPGNFYEQYF.

The CDR3 region has the DNA TGTGCCTGTGGGGGACTAAGCTATAATTCACCCCTCCACTTT. Translated, it gives CACGGLSYNSPLHF. The rearrangement joins TRBV30 to TRBJ1-6; perhaps TRBD1 as D (5 bases). The V and J ends lost 6 bases and 3 bases respectively, with 12 bases between them. The CDR3 is 14 amino acids. The germline CDR1 and CDR2 sequences are GTSNPN and SVGIG (reference sequence).

The CDR3 protein is CASSLGTSYEQYF. The DNA for the CDR3 is TGTGCCAGCAGTCTCGGGACATCCTACGAGCAGTACTTC. The rearrangement joins TRBV28 to TRBJ2-7; D might be TRBD1 (6 bases). Germline assignment: CDR1 MDHEN and CDR2 SYDVKM. The CDR3 loop spans 13 amino acids. Trimming cost V 5 bases and J 1 base, with 9 bases left between them.

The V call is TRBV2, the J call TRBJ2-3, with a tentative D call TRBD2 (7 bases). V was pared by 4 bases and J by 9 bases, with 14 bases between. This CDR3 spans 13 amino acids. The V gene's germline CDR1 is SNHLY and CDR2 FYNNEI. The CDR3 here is CASSGPGGGTQYF. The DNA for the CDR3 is TGTGCCAGCAGTGGGCCGGGGGGCGGGACGCAGTATTTT. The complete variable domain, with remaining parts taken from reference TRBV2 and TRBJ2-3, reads EPEVTQTPSHQVTQMGQEVILRCVPISNHLYFYWYRQILGQKVEFLVSFYNNEISEKSEIFDDQFSVERPDGSNFTLKIRSTKLEDSAMYFCASSGPGGGTQYFGPGTRLTVL.

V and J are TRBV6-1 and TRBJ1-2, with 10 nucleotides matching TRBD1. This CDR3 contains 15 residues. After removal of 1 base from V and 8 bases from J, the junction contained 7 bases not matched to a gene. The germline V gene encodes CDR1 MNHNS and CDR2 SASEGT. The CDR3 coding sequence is TGTGCCAGCAGTGAAGGCCTAGGGACAGGGGAAGGCTACACCTTC. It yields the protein CASSEGLGTGEGYTF.

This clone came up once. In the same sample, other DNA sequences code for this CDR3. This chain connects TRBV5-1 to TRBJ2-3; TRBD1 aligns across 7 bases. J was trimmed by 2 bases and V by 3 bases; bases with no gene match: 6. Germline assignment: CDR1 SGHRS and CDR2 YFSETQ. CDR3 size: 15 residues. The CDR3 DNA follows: TGCGCCAGCAGCTCGGGACAGCTCAACACAGATACGCAGTATTTT. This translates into CASSSGQLNTDTQYF.

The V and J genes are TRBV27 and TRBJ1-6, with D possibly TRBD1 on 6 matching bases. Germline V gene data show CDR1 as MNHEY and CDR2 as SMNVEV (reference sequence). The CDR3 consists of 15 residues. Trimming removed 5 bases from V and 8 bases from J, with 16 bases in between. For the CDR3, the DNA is TGTGCCAGCAGTACCCAAAGCTCAGGGGATTCACCCCTCCACTTT. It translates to CASSTQSSGDSPLHF.

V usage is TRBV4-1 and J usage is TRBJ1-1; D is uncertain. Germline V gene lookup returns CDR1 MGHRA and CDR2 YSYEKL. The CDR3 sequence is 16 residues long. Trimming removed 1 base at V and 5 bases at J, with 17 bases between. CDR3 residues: CASSQAVSFTGTEAFF. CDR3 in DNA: TGCGCCAGCAGCCAAGCCGTATCCTTCACGGGTACTGAAGCTTTCTTT.

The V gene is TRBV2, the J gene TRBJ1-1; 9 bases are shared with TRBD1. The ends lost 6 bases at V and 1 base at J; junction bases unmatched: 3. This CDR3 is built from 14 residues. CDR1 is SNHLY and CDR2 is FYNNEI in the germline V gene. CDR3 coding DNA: TGTGCCAGCAGCGGACAGGGGAAGAACACTGAAGCTTTCTTT. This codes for CASSGQGKNTEAFF.

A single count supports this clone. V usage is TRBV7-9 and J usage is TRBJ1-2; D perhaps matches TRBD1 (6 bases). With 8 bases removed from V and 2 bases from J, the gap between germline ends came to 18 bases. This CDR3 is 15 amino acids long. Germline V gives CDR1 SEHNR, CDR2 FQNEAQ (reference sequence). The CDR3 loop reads CASGFRDILNYGYTF. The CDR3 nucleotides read TGTGCCAGCGGTTTTCGGGACATTTTGAACTATGGCTACACCTTC.

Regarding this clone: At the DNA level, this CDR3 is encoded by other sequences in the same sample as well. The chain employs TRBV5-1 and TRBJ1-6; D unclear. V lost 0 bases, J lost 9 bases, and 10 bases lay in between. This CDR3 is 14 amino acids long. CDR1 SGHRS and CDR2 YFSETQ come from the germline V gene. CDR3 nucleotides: TGCGCCAGCAGCTTGGGTCCTGGCGGTTCACCCCTCCACTTT. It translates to CASSLGPGGSPLHF.

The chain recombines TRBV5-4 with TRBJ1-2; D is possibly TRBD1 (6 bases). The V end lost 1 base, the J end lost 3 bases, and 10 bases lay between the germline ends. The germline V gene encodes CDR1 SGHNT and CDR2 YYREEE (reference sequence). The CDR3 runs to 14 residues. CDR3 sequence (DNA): TGTGCCAGCAGCTTGTCAGGACAGTACTATGGCTACACCTTC. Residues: CASSLSGQYYGYTF.

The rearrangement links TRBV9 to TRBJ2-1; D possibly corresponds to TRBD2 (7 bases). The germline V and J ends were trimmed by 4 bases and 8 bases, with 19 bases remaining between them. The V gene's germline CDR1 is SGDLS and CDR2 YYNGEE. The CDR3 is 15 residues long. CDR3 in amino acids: CASSPRGGGPDEQFF. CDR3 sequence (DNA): TGTGCCAGCAGCCCCAGAGGGGGGGGGCCGGATGAGCAGTTCTTC.

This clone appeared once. CDR3 sequence (DNA): TGTGCCTGGAGCCCGGACAGTTTCTCTGGAAACACCATATATTTT. The encoded protein is CAWSPDSFSGNTIYF. The V call is TRBV30, the J call TRBJ1-3, with D perhaps TRBD1 (6 bases). CDR3 length: 15 amino acids. Looked up from germline, CDR1 is GTSNPN and CDR2 is SVGIG (reference sequence). V dropped 3 bases and J dropped 0 bases, with 12 bases sitting between them.

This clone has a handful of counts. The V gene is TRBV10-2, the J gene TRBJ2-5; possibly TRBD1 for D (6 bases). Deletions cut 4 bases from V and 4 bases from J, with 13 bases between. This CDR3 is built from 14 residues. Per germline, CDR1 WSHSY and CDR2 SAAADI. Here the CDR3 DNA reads TGCGCCAGCAGTGCAGGGGACCCAGTAGAGACCCAGTACTTC. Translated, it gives CASSAGDPVETQYF.

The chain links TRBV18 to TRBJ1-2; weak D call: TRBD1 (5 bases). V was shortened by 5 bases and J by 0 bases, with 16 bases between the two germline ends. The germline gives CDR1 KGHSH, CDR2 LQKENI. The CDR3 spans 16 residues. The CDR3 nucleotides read TGTGCCAGCTCAGCCGACAGTTCCCTAGCTAACTATGGCTACACCTTC. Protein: CASSADSSLANYGYTF.

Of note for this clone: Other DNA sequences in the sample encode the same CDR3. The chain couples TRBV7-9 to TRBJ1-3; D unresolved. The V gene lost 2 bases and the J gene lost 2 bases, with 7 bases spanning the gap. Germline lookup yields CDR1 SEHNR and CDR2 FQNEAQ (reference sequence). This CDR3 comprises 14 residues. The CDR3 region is CASSLPGTGNTIYF. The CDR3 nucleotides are TGTGCCAGCAGCTTACCGGGGACTGGAAACACCATATATTTT.

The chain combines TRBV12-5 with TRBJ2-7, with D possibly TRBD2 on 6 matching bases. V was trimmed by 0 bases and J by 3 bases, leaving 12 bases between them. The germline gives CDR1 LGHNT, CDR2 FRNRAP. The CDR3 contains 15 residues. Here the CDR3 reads CASGLVLGGIYEQYF. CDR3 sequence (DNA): TGTGCTAGTGGTTTGGTACTCGGAGGGATCTACGAGCAGTACTTC.

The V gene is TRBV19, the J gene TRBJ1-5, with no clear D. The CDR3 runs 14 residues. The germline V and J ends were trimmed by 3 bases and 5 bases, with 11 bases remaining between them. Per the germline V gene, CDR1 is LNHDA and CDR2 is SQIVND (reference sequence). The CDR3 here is CASSISEGYQPQHF. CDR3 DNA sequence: TGTGCCAGTAGTATTTCGGAGGGCTATCAGCCCCAGCATTTT.

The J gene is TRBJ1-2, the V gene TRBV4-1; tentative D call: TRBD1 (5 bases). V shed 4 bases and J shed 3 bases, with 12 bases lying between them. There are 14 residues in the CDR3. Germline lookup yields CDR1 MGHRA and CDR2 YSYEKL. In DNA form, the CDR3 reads TGCGCCAGCAGCCCGGGGGGAAAGGACTATGGCTACACCTTC. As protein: CASSPGGKDYGYTF.

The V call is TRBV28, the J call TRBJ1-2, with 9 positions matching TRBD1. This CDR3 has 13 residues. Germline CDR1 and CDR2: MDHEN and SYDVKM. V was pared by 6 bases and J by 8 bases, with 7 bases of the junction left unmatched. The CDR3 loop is CASSPQGARGYTF. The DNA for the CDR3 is TGTGCCAGCAGCCCACAGGGGGCGAGGGGCTACACCTTC.

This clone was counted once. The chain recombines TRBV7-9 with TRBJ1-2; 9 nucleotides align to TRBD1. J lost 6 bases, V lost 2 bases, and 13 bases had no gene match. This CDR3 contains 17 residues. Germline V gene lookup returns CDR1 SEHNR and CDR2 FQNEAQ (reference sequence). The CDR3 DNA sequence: TGTGCCAGCAGCTTAAAGGACAGGGGAAAGTTCAGGGATGGCTACACCTTC. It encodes CASSLKDRGKFRDGYTF.

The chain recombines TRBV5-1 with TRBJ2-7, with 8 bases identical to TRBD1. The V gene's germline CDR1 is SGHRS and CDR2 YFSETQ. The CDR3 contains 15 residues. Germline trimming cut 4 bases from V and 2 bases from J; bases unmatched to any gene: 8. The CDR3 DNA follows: TGCGCCAGCAGCGAACGGACAGGGTACGCCTACGAGCAGTACTTC. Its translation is CASSERTGYAYEQYF.

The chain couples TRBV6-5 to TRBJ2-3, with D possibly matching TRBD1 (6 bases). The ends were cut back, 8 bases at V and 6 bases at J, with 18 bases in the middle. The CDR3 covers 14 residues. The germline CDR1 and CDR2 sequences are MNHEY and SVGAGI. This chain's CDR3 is CASRPGQFEDTQYF. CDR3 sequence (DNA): TGTGCCAGCCGACCCGGACAGTTTGAGGATACGCAGTATTTT.

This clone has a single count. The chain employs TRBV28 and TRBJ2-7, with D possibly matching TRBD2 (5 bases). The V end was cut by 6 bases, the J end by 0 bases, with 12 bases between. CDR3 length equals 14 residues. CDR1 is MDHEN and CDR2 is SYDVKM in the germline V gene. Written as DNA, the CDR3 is TGTGCCAGCAGACCCCCGGGGAGCTCCTACGAGCAGTACTTC. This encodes CASRPPGSSYEQYF.